This is a list of T cell receptor beta chains from one sample in a study of identical twins. MiXCR was run by TCRdb on the 5' RACE reads, yielding one entry per CDR3 protein. The sample holds some 660,000 distinct CDR3 sequences, 8% to 9% seen once. The same data also contributed to another study, on yellow fever vaccine responses in identical twins.

The source material was PBMCs. The receptors stem from a woman between 18 and 30 years old in good health. Both conserved end residues are part of each CDR3. D genes are given only for firm matches. The size entry is marked missing in some rows and otherwise reads once, few, many or a size class.

j_call v_call d_call clone_size cdr3_nt cdr3_aa
TRBJ1-5 TRBV6-2/TRBV6-3 TRBD1 few TGTGCCCGATCGACGGGACAGCCGACCAATCAGCCCCAGCATTTT CARSTGQPTNQPQHF
TRBJ2-5 TRBV7-2 NA NA TGTGCCAGCAGCTTAGCAGTTACGGAGACCCAGTACTTC CASSLAVTETQYF
TRBJ2-5 TRBV5-1 TRBD2 many TGCGCCAGCAGCTTGGGGTTAGCGGGAGAAGAGACCCAGTACTTC CASSLGLAGEETQYF
TRBJ2-7 TRBV6-2/TRBV6-3 NA few TGTGCCAGCAGTTACAAAGCGGACCCGGTCTACGAGCAGTACTTC CASSYKADPVYEQYF
TRBJ2-3 TRBV20-1 TRBD2 few TGCAGTGCAGAGGTGCGGGGGAGCACAGATACGCAGTATTTT CSAEVRGSTDTQYF
TRBJ1-5 TRBV19 NA few TGTGCCAGTCAGGGGTTGGCTCAGCCCCAGCATTTT CASQGLAQPQHF
TRBJ2-1 TRBV28 NA NA TGTGCCAGCTTAGTCGGCCTAGACCACAATGAGCAGTTCTTC CASLVGLDHNEQFF
TRBJ1-5 TRBV28 NA few TGTGCCAGCGGATCAGGGAAGGGCAATCAGCCCCAGCATTTT CASGSGKGNQPQHF
TRBJ1-5 TRBV2 TRBD1 many TGTGCCAGCAGGCGGACAGGGAATCAGCCCCAGCATTTT CASRRTGNQPQHF
TRBJ2-7 TRBV6-1 TRBD2 NA TGTGCCAGCAGACGGGGGCGGGAGGGCCCATACGAGCAGTACTTC CASRRGREGPYEQYF
TRBJ2-5 TRBV15 TRBD2 few TGTGCCACCAGCAGCCAGGCGACTAGCGGGAGAAAGACCCAGTACTTC CATSSQATSGRKTQYF
TRBJ2-6 TRBV15 NA NA TGTGCCACCAGCACCAGGTCGGGGTTTTCTGGGGCCAACGTCCTGACTTTC CATSTRSGFSGANVLTF
TRBJ2-2 TRBV30 TRBD1 NA TGTGCCTGGACTACCTGGACAGGGGGCGATACCGGGGAGCTGTTTTTT CAWTTWTGGDTGELFF
TRBJ2-2 TRBV27 TRBD2 NA TGTGCCAGCACCACGACTAGCGGGAGAGAGAACACCGGGGAGCTGTTTTTT CASTTTSGRENTGELFF
TRBJ2-5 TRBV29-1 NA many TGCAGCGTTGGAGGAGGGGTCCAAGAGACCCAGTACTTC CSVGGGVQETQYF
TRBJ2-2 TRBV4-2 TRBD2 few TGTGCCAGCAGCCAAGATGTGGCGGGGGGCCTATCCACCGGGGAGCTGTTTTTT CASSQDVAGGLSTGELFF
TRBJ1-6 TRBV12-3/TRBV12-4 NA many TGTGCCAGCAGTTTTTGGGGGGGTGTCGATAATTCACCCCTCCACTTT CASSFWGGVDNSPLHF
TRBJ2-7 TRBV29-1 TRBD1 few TGCAGCGGACGGACAGGGAGGACTGGGGAGCAGTACTTC CSGRTGRTGEQYF
TRBJ2-1 TRBV5-1 NA NA TGCGCCAGCAGCTTAGGACAGCATCAATTCTTC CASSLGQHQFF
TRBJ2-2 TRBV4-2 NA few TGTGCCAGCAGCCAAGGTTCGGAAATCTATGGCGGGGAGCTGTTTTTT CASSQGSEIYGGELFF
TRBJ2-7 TRBV28 NA NA TGTGCCAGCGCTTCTGGGGCAGGGGTGAGCGAGCAGTACTTC CASASGAGVSEQYF